A single sample is the source of the 28 T cell receptor beta chains below, sequenced in a study of shared clonotypes between healthy human individuals. Libraries were prepared by immunoSEQ multiplex PCR; TCRdb keeps only in-frame clonotypes and omits some of them. The table lists about 2.1 million clones, roughly 93% of them singletons. CD8 cells regarded as naive lacked CD45RO, were positively chosen for CCR7, and omitted terminally differentiated effector memory CD45RA+ cells. Sequencing input: naive CD8+ T cells from PBMCs. The receptor set was obtained from a man aged 18 to 29 in good health. Some clones in this sample may be carry-over from other donors' samples.

This chain uses TRBV1 with TRBJ2-7; the table's D call TRBD2 went unverified against the DNA. TRBV1 is a pseudogene segment. The CDR3 runs to 16 residues. CDR3 sequence reads: CTSSRVGWEGPYEQYF. DNA of the CDR3: TGCACCAGCAGCCGAGTAGGGTGGGAGGGTCCCTACGAGCAGTACTTC.

The chain recombines TRBV23-1 with TRBJ1-5; no firm D call. TRBV23-1 is marked as an open reading frame, function uncertain. The CDR3 consists of 19 residues. Trimming shortened V by 0 bases and J by 2 bases, and 20 bases separated the two germline ends. The CDR3 DNA follows: TGCGCCAGCAGTCAATCTATTAACAATTTGGTGATTGGCAATCAGCCCCAGCATTTT. Translation: CASSQSINNLVIGNQPQHF.

The chain has TRBV11-3 and TRBJ2-1; D is perhaps TRBD2 (6 bases). V was shortened by 3 bases and J by 1 base, with 16 bases between the two germline ends. The germline V gene has CDR1 SGHNT and CDR2 YENEEA. CDR3 size: 17 residues. The CDR3 loop is CASSFDSGAGSYNEQFF. The CDR3, as DNA: TGTGCCAGCAGCTTCGACTCCGGCGCGGGGTCCTACAATGAGCAGTTCTTC.

The rearrangement links TRBV29-1 to TRBJ1-2; D not certain. This CDR3 is 12 amino acids long. V gave up 6 bases and J gave up 6 bases, with 14 bases separating them. Germline V gene lookup returns CDR1 SQVTM and CDR2 ANQGSEA. The CDR3 sequence is CSVSAQADGYTF. CDR3 DNA: TGCAGCGTCTCCGCCCAGGCCGATGGCTACACCTTC.

The chain carries TRBV11-1 and TRBJ2-7, with no clear D. The germline V gene encodes CDR1 SGHAT and CDR2 FQDESV (reference sequence). There are 12 residues in the CDR3. The V and J ends lost 5 bases and 6 bases respectively, with 11 bases between them. CDR3 sequence: CASSHPPSEQYF. CDR3 nucleotides: TGTGCCAGCAGCCACCCCCCTTCCGAGCAGTACTTC.

This clone is a singleton in its sample. V and J are TRBV6-1 and TRBJ2-1; 12 nucleotides align to TRBD2. The CDR3 consists of 15 residues. V dropped 8 bases and J dropped 2; count of bases not matched to a gene: 4. Germline values: CDR1 MNHNS, CDR2 SASEGT. The CDR3 DNA reads TGTGCCAGCGTAAGGACTAGCGGGACCTACAATGAGCAGTTCTTC. It is translated as CASVRTSGTYNEQFF.

As to this clone: Other DNA sequences within the sample encode an identical CDR3. The chain carries TRBV29-1 and TRBJ2-1, with no clear D. Germline V gives CDR1 SQVTM, CDR2 ANQGSEA. V was pared by 4 bases and J by 2 bases, with 6 bases between. This CDR3 comprises 12 residues. The CDR3 region is CSVGGPYNEQFF. CDR3 DNA sequence: TGCAGCGTTGGGGGTCCCTACAATGAGCAGTTCTTC.

The chain has TRBV10-3 and TRBJ2-2, with D uncertain. The CDR3 is 14 residues long. Trimming shortened V by 2 bases and J by 7 bases, and 11 bases separated the two germline ends. Germline V gene sequence: CDR1 ENHRY, CDR2 SYGVKD. The CDR3 DNA sequence: TGTGCCATCAGTGAGGTAGGGCGGAACGGGGAGCTGTTTTTT. Translating gives CAISEVGRNGELFF.

Details on this clone: Other DNA sequences in the same sample also yield this CDR3. The rearrangement joins TRBV15 to TRBJ1-2; 10 nucleotides match TRBD1. V was pared by 0 bases and J by 6 bases, with 1 base of the junction left unmatched. The CDR3 runs to 14 residues. In germline, CDR1 is LNHNV, CDR2 YYDKDF (reference sequence). This CDR3 is CATSREGTGDGYTF. The DNA for the CDR3 is TGTGCCACCAGCAGAGAAGGGACAGGGGATGGCTACACCTTC.

This clone appeared once. V gene TRBV7-9 combines with J gene TRBJ2-3, with TRBD2 identical over 8 bases. The CDR3 loop spans 15 amino acids. Per the germline V gene, CDR1 is SEHNR and CDR2 is FQNEAQ (reference sequence). The ends lost 5 bases at V and 4 bases at J; junction bases unmatched: 8. In DNA form, the CDR3 reads TGTGCCAGCAGCCCGCCGGAGCGGGGGTCAGATACGCAGTATTTT. It encodes CASSPPERGSDTQYF.

The CDR3 nucleotides are TGTGCCAGCAGCTTGGTGGCTAGCGGAAATTCCTACAATGAGCAGTTCTTC. Translating it yields CASSLVASGNSYNEQFF. V is TRBV13 and J is TRBJ2-1; 7 nucleotides agree with TRBD2. Germline CDR1 and CDR2: PRHDT and FYEKMQ (reference sequence). Trimming cost V 3 bases and J 1 base; bases outside gene matches: 9. This CDR3 spans 17 amino acids.

This chain uses TRBV7-2 with TRBJ1-1, with 7 bases identical to TRBD1. After removal of 5 bases from V and 7 bases from J, the junction contained 13 bases not matched to a gene. Germline-derived CDR1 and CDR2 are SGHTA and FQGNSA. This CDR3 is built from 15 residues. CDR3 DNA: TGTGCCAGCAGCGAACGAGAGGGGGCGCCGAGTGAAGCTTTCTTT. It encodes CASSEREGAPSEAFF.

V gene TRBV27 combines with J gene TRBJ2-7, with D perhaps matching TRBD2 (6 bases). This CDR3 is 15 amino acids long. The V end was cut by 2 bases, the J end by 2 bases, with 13 bases between. The germline gives CDR1 MNHEY, CDR2 SMNVEV (reference sequence). The CDR3 DNA reads TGTGCCAGCAGTTTACCAAGCGGGTACCCCTACGAGCAGTACTTC. This codes for CASSLPSGYPYEQYF.

This sequence joins TRBV7-2 and TRBJ1-5; D is unresolved. V was cut by 5 bases and J by 0 bases, with 14 bases left in between. Germline-derived CDR1 and CDR2 are SGHTA and FQGNSA. There are 16 residues in the CDR3. In DNA, the CDR3 is TGTGCCAGCAGCCCCACCTGGAGCCTTAGCAATCAGCCCCAGCATTTT. Translating gives CASSPTWSLSNQPQHF.

The chain combines TRBV28 with TRBJ2-7; 9 bases align to TRBD1. This CDR3 is 13 amino acids long. Germline loops: CDR1 MDHEN, CDR2 SYDVKM. Losses at the gene ends were 6 bases for V and 4 bases for J; bases not matched to a gene: 4. CDR3 protein: CASRLDRGYEQYF. The CDR3 DNA is TGTGCCAGCAGGTTGGACAGGGGATACGAGCAGTACTTC.

The rearrangement joins TRBV29-1 to TRBJ2-7; 10 bases fit TRBD2. The CDR3 runs 18 residues. The J segment lost 6 bases and the V segment lost 1 base, leaving 18 bases of the junction unmatched. Germline V gene lookup returns CDR1 SQVTM and CDR2 ANQGSEA. CDR3 loop: CSVEVSGLAGVLVGEQYF. CDR3 DNA sequence: TGCAGCGTTGAAGTATCCGGGCTAGCGGGAGTATTGGTGGGCGAGCAGTACTTC.

This chain connects TRBV27 to TRBJ2-7; 9 nucleotides line up with TRBD2. CDR3 length equals 17 residues. The trim removed 10 bases at V and 3 bases at J, leaving 19 bases unmatched. CDR1 and CDR2 (germline): MNHEY, SMNVEV (reference sequence). The CDR3 region has the DNA TGTGCCACGCACGCAGAAGGACTAGCGAGGAAGGGCTACGAGCAGTACTTC. Translating gives CATHAEGLARKGYEQYF.

This chain joins TRBV15 and TRBJ2-3; 7 bases align to TRBD1. Trimming took 5 bases from V and 4 from J; bases not matched to a gene: 9. This CDR3 is built from 15 residues. In germline, CDR1 is LNHNV, CDR2 YYDKDF (reference sequence). The CDR3 DNA is TGTGCCACCAGCGCCACAGGGGTCTGGTCAGATACGCAGTATTTT. Its translation is CATSATGVWSDTQYF.

The gene calls are TRBV5-1 and TRBJ2-3; TRBD2 matches 7 bases. The V gene's germline CDR1 is SGHRS and CDR2 YFSETQ. This CDR3 comprises 16 residues. The trim removed 4 bases at V and 8 bases at J, leaving 16 bases unmatched. The chain's CDR3 is CASSLPRERRRGTQYF. The CDR3 nucleotides are TGCGCCAGCAGCCTACCGCGGGAGAGAAGAAGGGGTACGCAGTATTTT.

The chain uses TRBV9 and TRBJ1-1; the D is unclear. Trimming left V 4 bases short and J 0 bases short, with 13 bases between. CDR3 length equals 15 residues. Looked up from germline, CDR1 is SGDLS and CDR2 is YYNGEE. The CDR3 sequence: CASSSTPRMNTEAFF. CDR3 bases: TGTGCCAGCAGCTCCACCCCGCGGATGAACACTGAAGCTTTCTTT.

About this clone itself: The same CDR3 can be traced to other DNA sequences in this sample. This chain joins TRBV9 and TRBJ2-7; 7 positions agree with TRBD1. The CDR3 covers 14 residues. Germline trimming cut 3 bases from V and 2 bases from J; bases unmatched to any gene: 5. Germline V CDR1 and CDR2: SGDLS, YYNGEE. Here the CDR3 DNA reads TGTGCCAGCAGCGGACGACAGGGACCCTACGAGCAGTACTTC. Residues: CASSGRQGPYEQYF.

The chain has TRBV28 and TRBJ2-7; tentative D call: TRBD2 (6 bases). CDR1 is MDHEN, CDR2 SYDVKM, per germline. The V end was cut by 8 bases, the J end by 5 bases, with 19 bases between. This CDR3 region has 14 residues. The CDR3 DNA sequence: TGTGCCAGCGCATCGAGACTAGGCGTCCACGAGCAGTACTTC. It specifies CASASRLGVHEQYF.

The chain uses TRBV11-2 and TRBJ2-3; D not resolved. Germline assignment: CDR1 SGHAT and CDR2 FQNNGV. The CDR3 consists of 14 residues. Between the trimmed V and J ends, which lost 2 bases and 2 bases, there was a span of 8 bases. The CDR3 DNA reads as TGTGCCAGCAGCTTATTCACAGACACAGATACGCAGTATTTT. It translates to CASSLFTDTDTQYF.

The chain has TRBV10-3 and TRBJ2-7, with D hard to call. CDR3 size: 16 residues. Trimming pared 0 bases from V and 6 bases from J, leaving 18 bases between. Germline lookup yields CDR1 ENHRY and CDR2 SYGVKD. CDR3 nucleotide sequence: TGTGCCATCAGTGAGTCCCGGGCCACCCCGCTGGGCGAGCAGTACTTC. This encodes CAISESRATPLGEQYF.

In DNA, the CDR3 is TGCGCCAGCAGCTTGATGGGGGACTATGGCTACACCTTC. Its translation is CASSLMGDYGYTF. The genes are TRBV5-1 and TRBJ1-2; possibly TRBD1 for D (5 bases). The germline gives CDR1 SGHRS, CDR2 YFSETQ. Trimming shortened V by 1 base and J by 3 bases, and 7 bases separated the two germline ends. The CDR3 is 13 residues long.

The chain has TRBV27 and TRBJ1-2; no clear D gene. Looked up from germline, CDR1 is MNHEY and CDR2 is SMNVEV (reference sequence). The CDR3 spans 13 residues. The ends were cut back, 4 bases at V and 5 bases at J, with 11 bases in the middle. This CDR3 is CASSSYGVYGYTF. In DNA form, the CDR3 reads TGTGCCAGCAGTTCTTATGGAGTTTATGGCTACACCTTC.

The J gene is TRBJ2-2, the V gene TRBV7-6; 7 bases are shared with TRBD1. CDR3 length equals 15 residues. Germline V gene sequence: CDR1 SGHVS, CDR2 FNYEAQ. V shed 5 bases and J 7 bases; nucleotides not matched to a gene: 10. The CDR3 nucleotides are TGTGCCAGCAGCACGAGAAACAGGGACAGCGGGGAGCTGTTTTTT. This sequence encodes CASSTRNRDSGELFF.

Turning to this clone: At the DNA level, this CDR3 is encoded by other sequences in the same sample as well. J is TRBJ2-5 and V is TRBV5-1; D is undetermined. The CDR3 is made up of 12 amino acids. V gave up 1 base and J gave up 5 bases, with 6 bases separating them. Germline V gives CDR1 SGHRS, CDR2 YFSETQ. This CDR3 is CASSLLGETQYF. The CDR3 DNA reads TGCGCCAGCAGCTTGCTGGGGGAGACCCAGTACTTC.